The clone carrying this T cell receptor beta chain was recorded once. Antigen unknown. The data were taken from a study of cytomegalovirus exposure and HLA in healthy donors. On the study more broadly: Both the 120 validation repertoires and the 600 to 750 first-cohort repertoires used the same platform, as reported by a later analysis.

This CDR3 region has 14 residues. Germline assignment: CDR1 MNHNY and CDR2 SVGAGI (reference sequence). V was trimmed by 2 bases and J by 6 bases, leaving 14 bases between them. Generated by immunoSEQ multiplex PCR, the TCRdb table keeps only in-frame clones and is missing some. The table has 200,000 or so clones, roughly 84% seen once. Findings and caveats of the study: A few CMV-associated chains proved CMV antigen-specific in vitro. For most TCR sequences rarity was the rule, although some public TCRs occurred in many donors.

The material sequenced was PBMCs. The J gene is TRBJ2-7, the V gene TRBV6-6, with TRBD2 as a possible D gene (6 bases). This TCR came from a woman younger than 35 in good health and CMV-seropositive. The DNA of the CDR3 is TGTGCCAGCAGTTACCCAGGCCGGGAGCGCGAGCAGTACTTC. Residues: CASSYPGREREQYF.